What follows is one TCR beta chain and its context. The target antigen is unknown. The CDR3 spans 14 residues. The germline CDR1 and CDR2 sequences are GTSNPN and SVGIG (reference sequence). V gave up 3 bases and J gave up 0 bases; unmatched junction bases: 4. This entry is derived from a study of shared clonotypes between healthy human individuals. Findings and caveats of the study: What limited the represented genetic and exposure-history diversity was the small number of donors.

Donors comprised healthy HIV-negative adults lacking recent acute infections or vaccinations. The run depth of the assay was deep. The authors' processing: Filtering differed because ImmunoSEQ produced junction-only sequences that carried no quality scores. This table comes from immunoSEQ multiplex PCR, and its TCRdb copy is limited to in-frame clones, with some not included. V, J and clone size are taken as reported in that table, and D and trimming were inferred from the DNA itself. The sample has around 530,000 clones, just over 75% seen once; the top ten hold more than 10%. Sequencing input: PBMCs. The chain uses TRBV30 and TRBJ1-1; 7 bases are a match to TRBD1. The receptor's source is a woman aged 40 to 55 in good health. Some clones in this sample may be carry-over from other donors' samples. The CDR3 loop is CAWSRDSLNTEAFF. CDR3 DNA sequence: TGTGCCTGGAGCCGGGACAGCCTGAACACTGAAGCTTTCTTT.